The subject of this entry is one T cell receptor (beta chain). Clones were read by immunoSEQ multiplex PCR, and TCRdb kept only the in-frame ones, dropping some. The sample contains about 88,000 clones, 70% to 90% of which appear only once. With 4 bases removed from V and 7 bases from J, the gap between germline ends came to 17 bases. From germline, CDR1 is GTSNPN and CDR2 SVGIG (reference sequence). The CDR3 has 15 residues. This sample was taken from a study of radiation and T cells in renal cell carcinoma. The sample's time point: baseline pretreatment blood. Treatment described: 15 Gy SBRT to primary tumor, nephrectomy 4 weeks later.

The source material was blood, sampled from a patient whose treatment included radiotherapy and nephrectomy. This TCR derives from a man in his forties or fifties with renal cell carcinoma. The gene calls are TRBV30 and TRBJ1-6; D ambiguous. The CDR3 region has the DNA TGTGCCTGGACCCTCCTTGACGGCGGAAATTCACCCCTCCACTTT. Protein product: CAWTLLDGGNSPLHF.